The text below deals with one T cell receptor (beta chain). At least ten counts were recorded for this clonotype. This receptor's antigen is unknown. Base-call qualities are not available, and no considerably larger clone is one nucleotide away. From the cysteine through the phenylalanine, the CDR3 covers 16 amino acids. Only the CDR3 part of the read is kept: 48 bases, read in frame from the first base. The germline V gene specifies MDHEN as CDR1 and SYDVKM as CDR2. Here V drops 2 bases and J drops 6 bases, and the junction holds 11 bases not matched to any gene. The sample originates from a study of T cells in Graves' hyperthyroidism and ophthalmopathy (dated by TCRdb to about 2019). At the level of the whole study: Peripheral blood was collected at initial diagnosis, before any treatment. After blood sampling, hyperthyroidism patients were treated with methimazole at a starting dose of 30 mg daily, and ophthalmopathy patients were treated with high-dose intravenous methylprednisolone. The 95 to 100 discovery patients were divided at random into training and test sets in a 7:3 ratio. The study also compared thyroid tissue and blood T-cell repertoires from five or six Graves' hyperthyroidism patients. TCR V-J signatures able to tell the groups apart were searched for in a discovery cohort of 90 to 100 patients, of whom 40 to 45 had Graves' ophthalmopathy and roughly 57 had stable Graves' hyperthyroidism. An independent validation cohort of under 20 hyperthyroidism patients and approximately 15 patients who later progressed to ophthalmopathy tested prospective prediction of ophthalmopathy. TCR Vbeta CDR3 sequencing of 140 or so peripheral blood samples (over 40 ophthalmopathy, roughly 74 hyperthyroidism and approximately 17 progressor patients) is reported in the paper.

The TCR beta CDR3 regions were amplified from RNA transcripts. A first-round RT-PCR of the TCR CDR3 used the HTBI primer set with the Qiagen OneStep RT-PCR kit. Libraries were constructed in a second round of multiplex PCR, after which size selection and purification were carried out. Libraries were sequenced paired-end with 100 bp reads on an Illumina HiSeq2000. On the authors' methods: SOAPnuke was used to process the raw data, with reads discarded if the reads contained adapters or uncalled bases, had a mean Phred below 15, or lacked an exact constant-primer or identifier match. High-quality paired reads were merged with COPE v1.2.5, and unique nucleotide sequences were defined as clonotypes. MiTCR v1.1 was used to align the clonotypes against IMGT TRBV, TRBD and TRBJ reference segments. The analysis was restricted to V-J combinations with a frequency above 0.0001, which together covered 99.2% of the repertoires. A TCS score was defined as the ratio of F50 (clonal expansion) to E x V (chaos), with BLOSUM62-based TCRdist applied between CDR3 peptides within each V-J. Welch's t-statistics and random forest reduced fewer than 600 V-J features to 13, which were used in a naive Bayes classifier (R e1071). The public reads were quality trimmed at Q25 with fastp and then assembled into clones with MiXCR by TCRdb, keeping productive beta chains. A single entry per CDR3 protein holds the most common genes and DNA from its merged rows. TCRdb assigned the V and J calls; the authors' analysis was not used. The sample table contains some 600,000 distinct CDR3 sequences; only one count was recorded for 11% to 15% of them. 5.8% of the sample lies in the top ten.

Beyond this particular receptor, the publication reports: No statistical method was used to set the sample size in advance, and investigators knew the group allocation. In validation, the model predicted progression to ophthalmopathy with approximately 71% sensitivity and 72% to 75% specificity, a median of around six months before onset. A 13 V-J signature model separated ophthalmopathy from stable hyperthyroidism, with approximately 87% sensitivity and approximately 81% specificity in cross-validation and 80%/75% in testing. Most expanded thyroid clonotypes (frequency above 0.001) were also found in blood, which suggests that blood repertoires may mirror thyroid immune responses.

The hyperthyroidism patients were between 18 and 65 years old and newly diagnosed, with a disease duration of less than 2 months. Any patient with an uncontrolled infection, another autoimmune disease, pregnancy or lactation was excluded. Diagnoses were established on the basis of clinical symptoms, serum thyroxine and TRAb, thyroid ultrasound, and orbital computed tomography. For progressor patients, blood was drawn at the first diagnosis of hyperthyroidism, before any ophthalmopathy symptoms had appeared. PBMCs were separated from about 10 ml of fresh peripheral blood using Ficoll-Paque density gradient centrifugation. Patients classed as progressors first received a Graves' hyperthyroidism diagnosis and then went on to develop ophthalmopathy during follow-up. Total RNA was extracted using Trizol reagent, and RNA quality was assessed on an Agilent 2100 Bioanalyzer.

The sample comprised blood. The sequence is built from TRBV28 and TRBJ1-1, and TRBD1 aligns with 8 junction nucleotides. This clonotype was sampled from a woman aged 30 to 39 with Graves' hyperthyroidism that later progressed to Graves' ophthalmopathy. The CDR3: CASSLGPGQGAAEAFF. The DNA sequence is as follows: TGTGCCAGCAGTTTAGGTCCGGGGCAGGGGGCGGCTGAAGCTTTCTTT.